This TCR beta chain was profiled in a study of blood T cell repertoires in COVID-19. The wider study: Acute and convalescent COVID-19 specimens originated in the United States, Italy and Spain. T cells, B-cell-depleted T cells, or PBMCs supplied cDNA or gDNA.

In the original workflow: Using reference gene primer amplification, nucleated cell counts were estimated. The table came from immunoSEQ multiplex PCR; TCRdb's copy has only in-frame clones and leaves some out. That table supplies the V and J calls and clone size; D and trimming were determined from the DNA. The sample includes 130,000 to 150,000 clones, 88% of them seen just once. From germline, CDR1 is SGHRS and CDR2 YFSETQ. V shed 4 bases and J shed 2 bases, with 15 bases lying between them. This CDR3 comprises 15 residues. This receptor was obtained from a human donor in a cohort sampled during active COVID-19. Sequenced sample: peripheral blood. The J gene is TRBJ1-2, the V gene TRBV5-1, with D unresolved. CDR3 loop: CASSLQTGANYGYTF. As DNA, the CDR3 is TGCGCCAGCAGCCTTCAAACGGGAGCGAACTATGGCTACACCTTC. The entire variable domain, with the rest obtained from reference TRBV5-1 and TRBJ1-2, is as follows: KAGVTQTPRYLIKTRGQQVTLSCSPISGHRSVSWYQQTPGQGLQFLFEYFSETQRNKGNFPGRFSGRQFSNSRSEMNVSTLELGDSALYLCASSLQTGANYGYTFGSGTRLTVV.